These 13 T cell receptor beta chains originate from one sample sequenced in a study of beta chain features in type 1 diabetes. All of the isolated RNA was reverse transcribed, so expressed TCRB transcripts were sequenced. This table comes from immunoSEQ multiplex PCR, and its TCRdb copy is limited to in-frame clones, with some not included. Among about 450,000 clones listed, roughly an eighth were seen once. Sequenced material: naive CD4+ T cells from blood. The receptor set was obtained from a woman under 30 in good health.

As concerns this clone: In the same sample, other DNA sequences code for this CDR3. The chain joins TRBV25-1 to TRBJ2-7; the D is unclear. The ends were cut back, 4 bases at V and 2 bases at J, with 3 bases in the middle. Germline assignment: CDR1 MGHDK and CDR2 SYGVNS. The CDR3 spans 11 residues. The CDR3 DNA sequence: TGTGCCAGCAGTGGTCCCTACGAGCAGTACTTC. Translating gives CASSGPYEQYF.

This clone was detected only a few times. The rearrangement joins TRBV29-1 to TRBJ2-5; D gene ambiguous. The V end was cut by 2 bases, the J end by 5 bases, with 6 bases between. This CDR3 contains 11 residues. Germline lookup yields CDR1 SQVTM and CDR2 ANQGSEA. The CDR3 spells CSVEFGETQYF. The CDR3 DNA sequence: TGCAGCGTTGAATTTGGGGAGACCCAGTACTTC. The full variable domain, in which reference TRBV29-1 and TRBJ2-5 provide the parts outside the CDR3, is SAVISQKPSRDICQRGTSLTIQCQVDSQVTMMFWYRQQPGQSLTLIATANQGSEATYESGFVIDKFPISRPNLTFSTLTVSNMSPEDSSIYLCSVEFGETQYFGPGTRLLVL.

This clone was seen more than once but under ten times. The chain recombines TRBV28 with TRBJ2-3, with D possibly being TRBD2 (6 bases). Trimming stripped 5 bases from V and 14 bases from J, with 20 bases between. The CDR3 spans 13 residues. The germline V gene has CDR1 MDHEN and CDR2 SYDVKM. The CDR3 reads CASSHDPGVPWYF. The CDR3 DNA reads TGTGCCAGCAGTCACGACCCGGGAGTTCCATGGTATTTT.

This clone has more than one count but fewer than ten. The V gene is TRBV9, the J gene TRBJ2-7; 9 nucleotides match TRBD1. Germline assignment: CDR1 SGDLS and CDR2 YYNGEE. CDR3 length equals 15 residues. The V gene end was trimmed by 3 bases and the J gene end by 6 bases; junction bases not matched to a gene: 10. CDR3 DNA sequence: TGTGCCAGCAGCGGACCCGGGACAGGGTCTGTCGAGCAGTACTTC. Translating it yields CASSGPGTGSVEQYF.

Only a few counts were recorded for this clone. V is TRBV15 and J is TRBJ2-1; the D call may be TRBD1 or TRBD2 (5 bases each). Trimming removed 5 bases at V and 9 bases at J, with 20 bases between. Germline CDR1 and CDR2: LNHNV and YYDKDF (reference sequence). This CDR3 spans 15 amino acids. DNA of the CDR3: TGTGCCACCAGCCAGAGGAATCGGGGTAGGGGTGAGCAGTTCTTC. The encoded protein is CATSQRNRGRGEQFF.

This sequence joins TRBV15 and TRBJ2-1, with unresolved D. Germline loops: CDR1 LNHNV, CDR2 YYDKDF (reference sequence). V lost 3 bases to trimming and J lost 3 bases, with 9 bases between them. The CDR3 length is 14 residues. The CDR3 protein is CATSSPRFYNEQFF. CDR3 in DNA: TGTGCCACCAGCAGTCCACGATTCTACAATGAGCAGTTCTTC.

This clone was detected only a few times. In DNA, the CDR3 is TGTGCCAGCAGCCCGTACTTGATGAACACTGAAGCTTTCTTT. Translation gives CASSPYLMNTEAFF. This chain connects TRBV7-2 to TRBJ1-1; D gene unclear. Trimming removed 5 bases from V and 0 bases from J, with 10 bases in between. The CDR3 runs 14 residues. CDR1 is SGHTA and CDR2 is FQGNSA in the germline V gene.

The chain employs TRBV12-5 and TRBJ2-1; 9 bases are shared with TRBD1. The trim removed 0 bases at V and 5 bases at J, leaving 11 bases unmatched. The CDR3 has 18 amino acids. The V gene's germline CDR1 is LGHNT and CDR2 FRNRAP. The CDR3 here is CASGLVLTRDRVNNEQFF. The CDR3 DNA is TGTGCTAGTGGTTTGGTCCTTACCCGGGACAGGGTAAACAATGAGCAGTTCTTC.

This clone was observed at least ten times. The V gene is TRBV30, the J gene TRBJ2-7; the D gene could be TRBD1 or TRBD2 (5 bases each). The CDR3 length is 12 residues. V lost 5 bases and J 2 bases, leaving 10 bases between the germline ends. Germline lookup yields CDR1 GTSNPN and CDR2 SVGIG (reference sequence). The CDR3 DNA sequence: TGTGCCTGGGGGGGAGCCACCTACGAGCAGTACTTC. Its translation: CAWGGATYEQYF. The entire variable domain, with the rest obtained from reference TRBV30 and TRBJ2-7, is as follows: SQTIHQWPATLVQPVGSPLSLECTVEGTSNPNLYWYRQAAGRGLQLLFYSVGIGQISSEVPQNLSASRPQDRQFILSSKKLLLSDSGFYLCAWGGATYEQYFGPGTRLTVT.

The chain couples TRBV5-1 to TRBJ2-1, with D maybe TRBD1 (6 bases). The CDR3 sequence is 12 residues long. Germline V lookup: CDR1 SGHRS, CDR2 YFSETQ. V was cut by 4 bases and J by 9 bases, with 11 bases left in between. CDR3 coding DNA: TGCGCCAGCAGCCGTACGACAGGTGAGCAGTTCTTC. It specifies CASSRTTGEQFF.

This rearrangement joins TRBV5-1 to TRBJ2-6, with 7 nucleotides matching TRBD1. V lost 3 bases and J lost 0; bases outside the gene matches: 9. The CDR3 totals 18 residues. Looked up from germline, CDR1 is SGHRS and CDR2 is YFSETQ. The CDR3 here is CASSSRQGTSSGANVLTF. CDR3 in DNA: TGCGCCAGCAGCTCCCGACAGGGAACTAGCTCTGGGGCCAACGTCCTGACTTTC.

This clone was seen a handful of times. The chain joins TRBV2 to TRBJ2-3; 10 bases line up with TRBD2. This CDR3 region has 17 residues. The V segment lost 10 bases and the J segment 2 bases; nucleotides outside the gene matches: 15. Per germline, CDR1 SNHLY and CDR2 FYNNEI. The CDR3 coding sequence is TGTGCCACCCTGGAGGACCTACTAGCGGGACCCACAGATACGCAGTATTTT. The encoded protein is CATLEDLLAGPTDTQYF.

A few counts support this clone. The chain uses TRBV30 and TRBJ2-4; tentatively, D is TRBD2 (5 bases). Trimming took off 1 base at V and 7 bases at J, with 14 bases between the two ends. This CDR3 is 14 amino acids long. The germline V gene encodes CDR1 GTSNPN and CDR2 SVGIG (reference sequence). CDR3 residues: CAWSDRGPPNIQYF. CDR3 nucleotide sequence: TGTGCCTGGAGTGATCGCGGGCCCCCTAACATTCAGTACTTC.